A single sample gave rise to the 2 T cell receptor beta chains below, sequenced in a study of shared clonotypes between healthy human individuals. Generated by immunoSEQ multiplex PCR, the TCRdb table keeps only in-frame clones and is missing some. Of roughly 500,000 clones listed, approximately 78% are singletons. The sequenced material came from PBMCs. These receptors were taken from a woman in her 40s in good health. Some clones in this sample may be carry-over from other donors' samples.

The chain employs TRBV7-9 and TRBJ2-5, with 7 bases fitting TRBD1. From germline, CDR1 is SEHNR and CDR2 FQNEAQ (reference sequence). V was clipped by 5 bases and J by 5 bases; unmatched bases: 11. The CDR3 extends over 15 amino acids. The CDR3 coding sequence is TGTGCCAGCAGCACGACAGGGTTGAGGGAGGAGACCCAGTACTTC. It encodes CASSTTGLREETQYF.

This chain connects TRBV27 to TRBJ1-2, with unresolved D. The CDR3 contains 13 residues. The germline V gene has CDR1 MNHEY and CDR2 SMNVEV (reference sequence). V was cut by 4 bases and J by 5 bases, with 11 bases left in between. For the CDR3, the DNA is TGTGCCAGCAGTTCGGCGGCAGCGTATGGCTACACCTTC. Translating it yields CASSSAAAYGYTF.